A selection of T cell receptor beta chains follows, all from one sample in a study of cytomegalovirus exposure and HLA in healthy donors. TCRdb keeps only in-frame clones here, not all; method: immunoSEQ multiplex PCR. The profile shows roughly 60,000 clones, 65% to 80% of them singletons. Sequenced sample: PBMCs. The receptors shown here come from a woman aged 25 to 39 in good health and CMV-seronegative. CDR3s include the opening cysteine and the closing phenylalanine or tryptophan. A D gene is named only where the DNA matches it firmly. Clone size is given for some rows only: seen once, a few or many times, or a class if the clone is expanded.

TRBJ1-5 - TRBV27 - CASSFSRVGHQPQHF TGTGCCAGCAGTTTTAGCAGGGTCGGCCATCAGCCCCAGCATTTT
TRBJ2-1 once TRBV18 TRBD2 CASSLGTSSYNEQFF TGTGCCAGCTCACTCGGGACTAGCTCCTACAATGAGCAGTTCTTC
TRBJ2-1 - TRBV4-3 TRBD2 CVSSHLAGGPKDEQFF TGCGTCAGCAGCCACCTAGCGGGAGGGCCAAAGGATGAGCAGTTCTTC
TRBJ1-5 - TRBV27 - CASSSRGGQPQHF TGTGCCAGCAGTTCAAGGGGCGGTCAGCCCCAGCATTTT
TRBJ2-3 - TRBV5-8 TRBD2 CASSFSWTSGSFTDTQYF TGTGCCAGCAGCTTCTCGTGGACTAGCGGATCGTTCACAGATACGCAGTATTTT
TRBJ2-2 - TRBV5-1 - CASSFPIAGPNTGELFF TGCGCCAGCAGCTTCCCGATCGCGGGCCCGAACACCGGGGAGCTGTTTTTT
TRBJ2-1 - TRBV7-2 - CASSSSARDNEQFF TGTGCCAGCAGCTCCAGTGCCCGTGACAATGAGCAGTTCTTC
TRBJ2-1 - TRBV28 TRBD2 CASSLTSGSYNEQFF TGTGCCAGCAGCCTCACTAGCGGGAGCTACAATGAGCAGTTCTTC
TRBJ2-2 - TRBV6-1 - CAGTQGGSFLGELFF TGTGCCGGAACCCAGGGGGGTTCTTTTTTGGGGGAGCTGTTTTTT
TRBJ2-6 few TRBV14 - CASSQDLLSSGANVLTF TGTGCCAGCAGCCAAGATCTGCTAAGCTCCGGGGCCAACGTCCTGACTTTC
TRBJ2-5 few TRBV7-9 - CASSPQRVEETQYF TGTGCCAGCAGCCCGCAGCGGGTGGAAGAGACCCAGTACTTC
TRBJ2-5 - TRBV6-1 - CASIRSLTQETQYF TGTGCCAGCATTAGGAGCTTAACACAAGAGACCCAGTACTTC
TRBJ2-2 - TRBV9 - CASSGRRDSTNTGANPGELFF TGTGCCAGCAGCGGGAGGCGGGACAGTACTAACACCGGGGCCAACCCCGGGGAGCTGTTTTTT
TRBJ2-3 few TRBV2 TRBD2 CASRTSGSRLTDTQYF TGTGCCAGCAGGACTAGCGGGAGTCGATTGACAGATACGCAGTATTTT
TRBJ1-2 - TRBV11-2 - CASSLDGRGNYGYTF TGTGCCAGCAGCTTAGATGGCAGGGGCAACTATGGCTACACCTTC
TRBJ2-2 - TRBV11-3 - CASSLNSKLFF TGTGCCAGCAGCTTAAATTCTAAGCTGTTTTTT
TRBJ2-2 - TRBV19 TRBD2 CASSIASGSVTGELFF TGTGCCAGTAGTATAGCCAGCGGGAGCGTCACCGGGGAGCTGTTTTTT
TRBJ2-1 - TRBV5-1 - CASSLWQLDPYNEQFF TGCGCCAGCAGCTTGTGGCAGCTAGACCCCTACAATGAGCAGTTCTTC
TRBJ1-6 once TRBV18 - CASSPRRESPLHF TGTGCCAGCTCACCACGAAGAGAATCACCCCTCCACTTT
TRBJ2-1 few TRBV5-1 TRBD2 CASSLGLAMNEQFF TGCGCCAGCAGCTTGGGACTAGCAATGAATGAGCAGTTCTTC
TRBJ2-7 - TRBV6-4 - CASSDSAGPQEKQYF TGTGCCAGCAGTGACTCGGCGGGGCCCCAGGAAAAGCAGTACTTC
TRBJ2-7 - TRBV28 - CASSLDRTYEQYF TGTGCCAGCAGCCTAGACAGGACCTACGAGCAGTACTTC
TRBJ1-1 - TRBV5-5 - CASSLERDTEAFF TGTGCCAGCAGCTTGGAGCGTGACACTGAAGCTTTCTTT
TRBJ1-2 - TRBV5-4 - CASSLAEGRDYGYTF TGTGCCAGCAGCTTGGCTGAGGGAAGGGACTATGGCTACACCTTC
TRBJ1-3 - TRBV27 TRBD1 CASSPGGFGNTIYF TGTGCCAGCAGTCCAGGGGGGTTCGGAAACACCATATATTTT
TRBJ2-1 - TRBV5-4 TRBD2 CASSPGGGLALNKQFF TGTGCCAGCAGCCCTGGTGGGGGACTAGCTCTTAATAAGCAGTTCTTC
TRBJ2-4 - TRBV9 - CASSAGLTSNIQYF TGTGCCAGCAGCGCGGGACTGACCTCAAACATTCAGTACTTC
TRBJ1-2 - TRBV6-5 - CASGDFYGYTF TGTGCCAGCGGGGACTTCTATGGCTACACCTTC
TRBJ2-7 few TRBV7-9 - CASSSGTGAYEQYF TGTGCCAGCAGCTCCGGAACGGGGGCCTACGAGCAGTACTTC
TRBJ2-3 - TRBV7-6 - CASSFLEADTQYF TGTGCCAGCAGCTTCCTAGAGGCAGATACGCAGTATTTT
TRBJ2-2 few TRBV29-1 - CSVGVPRGANTGELFF TGCAGCGTTGGGGTTCCCAGGGGCGCGAACACCGGGGAGCTGTTTTTT
TRBJ1-1 few TRBV30 - CALRIVGANTEAFF TGTGCCTTGCGTATTGTGGGGGCGAACACTGAAGCTTTCTTT
TRBJ1-1 few TRBV29-1 - CSVGQQARTEAFF TGCAGCGTTGGACAGCAAGCTAGGACTGAAGCTTTCTTT
TRBJ2-6 - TRBV27 TRBD2 CATSGGLAGSGANVLTF TGTGCGACCTCTGGGGGACTAGCGGGCTCTGGGGCCAACGTCCTGACTTTC
TRBJ2-3 few TRBV5-4 - CASSLARAEDTQYF TGTGCCAGCAGCTTGGCCAGGGCGGAAGATACGCAGTATTTT
TRBJ1-1 - TRBV28 - CASRLRGRGTEAFF TGTGCCAGCAGGCTCAGGGGCAGGGGCACTGAAGCTTTCTTT
TRBJ2-7 - TRBV11-2 TRBD2 CASSRGRGGYAQYF TGTGCCAGCAGCCGCGGGCGGGGGGGGTATGCGCAGTACTTC
TRBJ1-1 - TRBV27 - CASSAVTGFMNTEAFF TGTGCCAGCAGTGCGGTGACAGGCTTCATGAACACTGAAGCTTTCTTT
TRBJ1-5 - TRBV9 - CASSVGGGFQPQHF TGTGCCAGCAGCGTAGGGGGGGGCTTTCAGCCCCAGCATTTT
TRBJ1-1 - TRBV4-1 TRBD1 CASSQDRDRANTEAFF TGCGCCAGCAGCCAAGATCGGGACAGGGCGAACACTGAAGCTTTCTTT
TRBJ2-3 once TRBV9 - CASSRRDTSTDTQYF TGTGCCAGCAGTCGCCGGGACACCAGCACAGATACGCAGTATTTT
TRBJ1-5 once TRBV5-4 - CASSLVRGIDSNQPQHF TGTGCCAGCAGCTTGGTTCGGGGAATCGATAGCAATCAGCCCCAGCATTTT
TRBJ1-3 - TRBV6-1 - CASSEGVGNTIYF TGTGCCAGCAGTGAAGGAGTCGGAAACACCATATATTTT
TRBJ1-2 few TRBV5-4 - CASSLRTWKGYTF TGTGCCAGCAGCTTGAGGACTTGGAAGGGCTACACCTTC
TRBJ2-3 - TRBV27 - CASSLSGLGTQYF TGTGCCAGCAGCCTTAGCGGCCTCGGGACGCAGTATTTT
TRBJ2-5 - TRBV7-2 TRBD2 CASSLGGGSQETQYF TGTGCCAGCAGCCTCGGCGGGGGATCTCAAGAGACCCAGTACTTC
TRBJ2-1 - TRBV6-1 TRBD2 CASSDRGLAVSYNEQFF TGTGCCAGCAGTGACCGGGGACTAGCGGTCTCCTACAATGAGCAGTTCTTC
TRBJ1-1 - TRBV7-9 TRBD1 CASSPFEGQQAFF TGTGCCAGCAGCCCTTTTGAGGGACAGCAAGCTTTCTTT
TRBJ2-3 - TRBV5-1 TRBD2 CASSSLSGSTDTQYF TGCGCCAGCAGCTCCCTTAGCGGGAGCACAGATACGCAGTATTTT
TRBJ2-1 - TRBV6-6 TRBD1 CASSPTGGARNEQFF TGTGCCAGCTCTCCCACAGGGGGCGCTCGGAATGAGCAGTTCTTC
TRBJ2-1 - TRBV30 - CAWTLTGNEQFF TGTGCCTGGACCCTCACAGGGAATGAGCAGTTCTTC
TRBJ1-2 - TRBV4-2 - CASSQDQDSNRYGYTF TGTGCCAGCAGCCAAGACCAGGACAGCAACAGATATGGCTACACCTTC
TRBJ2-3 - TRBV7-9 TRBD2 CASSPPLAIGTDTQYF TGTGCCAGCAGCCCGCCACTAGCGATAGGCACAGATACGCAGTATTTT
TRBJ1-2 few TRBV9 - CASSPPVSYGYTF TGTGCCAGCAGCCCCCCCGTTAGCTATGGCTACACCTTC
TRBJ1-3 few TRBV15 - CATSRGQSNSGNTIYF TGTGCCACCAGCAGAGGACAGAGCAACTCTGGAAACACCATATATTTT
TRBJ2-5 - TRBV28 - CASTTRQLQETQYF TGTGCCAGCACCACCCGACAGCTCCAAGAGACCCAGTACTTC
TRBJ2-2 - TRBV7-3 - CASSFSVAGELFF TGTGCCAGCAGCTTTAGCGTAGCCGGGGAGCTGTTTTTT
TRBJ2-1 - TRBV30 - CAWSVVLAPTGEQFF TGTGCCTGGAGTGTGGTACTAGCTCCTACAGGTGAGCAGTTCTTC
TRBJ2-2 - TRBV7-9 TRBD1 CASSRLGTANTGELFF TGTGCCAGCAGCCGACTCGGGACAGCTAACACCGGGGAGCTGTTTTTT